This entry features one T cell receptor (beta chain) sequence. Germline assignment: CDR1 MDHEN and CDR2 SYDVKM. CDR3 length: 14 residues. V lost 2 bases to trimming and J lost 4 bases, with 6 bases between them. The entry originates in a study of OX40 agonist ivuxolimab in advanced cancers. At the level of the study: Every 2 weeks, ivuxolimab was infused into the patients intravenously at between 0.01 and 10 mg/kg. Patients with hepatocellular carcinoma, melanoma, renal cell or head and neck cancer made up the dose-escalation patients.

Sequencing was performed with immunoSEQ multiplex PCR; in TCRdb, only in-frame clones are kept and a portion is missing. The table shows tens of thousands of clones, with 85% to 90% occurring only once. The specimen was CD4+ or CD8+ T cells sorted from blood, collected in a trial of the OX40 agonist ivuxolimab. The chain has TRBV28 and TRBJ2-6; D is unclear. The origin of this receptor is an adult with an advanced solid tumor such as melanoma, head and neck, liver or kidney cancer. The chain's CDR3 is CASSLNPGANVLTF. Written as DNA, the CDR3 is TGTGCCAGCAGTTTAAATCCCGGGGCCAACGTCCTGACTTTC.